What follows are 3 T cell receptor beta chains derived from one specimen sequenced in a study of immune cell composition in non-small cell lung cancer. The protocol was immunoSEQ multiplex PCR, while the TCRdb copy is restricted to in-frame clones and leaves out a portion. The top ten clones hold around 10% of a sample with more than 3,500 clones, roughly 70% of them seen once. Normal lung was taken at the farthest possible site, at least 3 cm from tumour. Sequenced: non-adjacent lung tissue. The receptors shown here come from a human donor with non-small cell lung cancer.

This clone is judged large. This chain joins TRBV28 and TRBJ2-7, with TRBD2 as a possible D gene (6 bases). Germline assignment: CDR1 MDHEN and CDR2 SYDVKM. This CDR3 contains 13 residues. Trimming stripped 4 bases from V and 3 bases from J, with 10 bases between. As DNA, the CDR3 is TGTGCCAGCAGTTGGGGACTGAGCTACGAGCAGTACTTC. Translated: CASSWGLSYEQYF.

The chain carries TRBV28 and TRBJ1-2, with TRBD1 matching 9 bases. The CDR3 consists of 17 residues. Germline V gives CDR1 MDHEN, CDR2 SYDVKM. V lost 7 bases, J lost 5 bases, and 17 bases stayed unmatched. Written as DNA, the CDR3 is TGTGCCAGCAAGTCACCGGGACAGGGAGGGAAGGCATATGGCTACACCTTC. Protein sequence: CASKSPGQGGKAYGYTF.

This chain uses TRBV19 with TRBJ1-2, with 10 nucleotides matching TRBD1. Trimming cost V 3 bases and J 3 bases; bases outside gene matches: 4. The CDR3 runs 15 residues. Per germline, CDR1 LNHDA and CDR2 SQIVND (reference sequence). CDR3 protein: CASSIPGTGDYGYTF. Written as DNA, the CDR3 is TGTGCCAGTAGTATCCCCGGGACAGGGGACTATGGCTACACCTTC.